One TCR beta chain is described in this entry. What it binds is unknown. The sample comes from a study of T cells in localized non-small cell lung cancer. Study-wide results and limits: Analysis by sequencing included only one tumor region, so heterogeneity remains possible. Adjacent lung had a median approximately 57 of the 100 largest tumor clones. Uninvolved adjacent lung showed the highest T cell clonality, exceeding tumor.

There are 14 residues in the CDR3. CDR1 is SEHNR, CDR2 FQNEAQ, per germline (reference sequence). With 5 bases clipped from V and 0 bases from J, the junction kept 3 bases outside the gene matches. Measured with immunoSEQ multiplex PCR; TCRdb has only the in-frame clones, and not every one. The profile covers fewer than 100,000 clones, with approximately 90% appearing a single time and 15% taken by the ten largest. The clonotype was recovered from a man aged 35-69 years with stage I squamous cell lung carcinoma. The chain has TRBV7-9 and TRBJ1-2, with 7 bases aligning to TRBD1. The sample was peripheral blood, taken before any cancer treatment. The CDR3 loop reads CASSEGTANYGYTF. The CDR3 region has the DNA TGTGCCAGCAGCGAAGGGACAGCTAACTATGGCTACACCTTC.